Sequencing of this T cell receptor (beta chain) was carried out in a study of OX40 agonist ivuxolimab in advanced cancers. In terms of the full investigation: Ivuxolimab was an agonistic, fully human IgG2 monoclonal antibody directed against OX40 (CD134), a costimulatory receptor. Peripheral TCRbeta sequencing was intended to test whether TCR sequence diversity was altered and clonal T-cell expansion was caused by ivuxolimab. Intravenous ivuxolimab was administered to patients every 2 weeks at six dose levels: 0.01, 0.1, 0.3, 1.5, 3 and 10 mg/kg. Partial responses occurred in three dose-escalation patients, of whom one had hepatocellular carcinoma and two had cutaneous melanoma. The paper reports the monotherapy dose-escalation portion (N ≈ 50 patients) of the phase I ivuxolimab trial. The dose-escalation cohort was roughly 80% male with a mean age of approximately 60 years, ranging from roughly 20 to 80. Patients were allowed to have had prior anti-PD-1, anti-PD-L1 or anti-CTLA-4 therapy, and approximately 41% of the dose-escalation patients had previously received checkpoint inhibitors. Among the 50 to 55 dose-escalation patients, some 20 had hepatocellular carcinoma, roughly 15 melanoma, 9 renal cell carcinoma and 9 head and neck cancer.

As encoded in the germline V gene, CDR1 is SGHDT while CDR2 is YYEEEE. V and J are truncated by 4 bases and 3 bases respectively, leaving an intervening sequence of 16 bases. Spanning cysteine to phenylalanine, the CDR3 consists of 15 amino acids. Solely the CDR3 DNA is kept, with 45 bases framed from the first base. Comment on this clone: Its antigen remains unidentified. Base qualities are not provided; no much larger clone lies one nucleotide away.

Genomic DNA was isolated from the sorted cells so that the TCRbeta CDR3 region could be sequenced. The immunoSEQ Assay was used to sequence the TCRbeta CDR3 regions. TCRdb limited this immuneACCESS table to in-frame rearrangements with V and J called. A share of clones is missing; checked studies link under half to unresolved V genes, and the rest is unexplained. The sample yields about 18,000 clones; roughly 91% were counted once. Approximately 70% of the sample belongs to the ten largest clones. Patients with autoimmune disease history or receiving systemic immunosuppression were excluded from the trial. Peripheral blood for TCR sequencing was collected from all dose cohorts at baseline, on cycle 4 day 1, and on cycle 7 day 1. The samples were taken from a phase I, first-in-human, multicenter, open-label dose-escalation trial of ivuxolimab. Adults with locally advanced or metastatic melanoma, renal cell carcinoma, hepatocellular carcinoma or head and neck squamous cell carcinoma were enrolled in the trial. Before TCR sequencing, CD4+ T cells and CD8+ T cells were sorted from peripheral blood as separate populations.

General findings and caveats noted by the study authors: In the 0.1-3.0 mg/kg groups, partial responders were among the patients with the lowest normalized peripheral clonal expansion, particularly in CD8+ T cells. On average, CD8+ T cells showed more expanded clones than CD4+ T cells after ivuxolimab. Antigen specificity was not determined for the clonally expanded peripheral T cells. Low levels of normalized T-cell clonal expansion were also seen in some patients who did not respond. At doses of 0.1 to 3.0 mg/kg, clonal expansion of both CD4+ and CD8+ blood T cells was observed from baseline to week 6.

The clonotype comes from an adult with an advanced solid tumor such as melanoma, head and neck, liver or kidney cancer. The sample here was CD4+ or CD8+ T cells sorted from blood, taken in a trial of the OX40 agonist ivuxolimab. The sequence links TRBV5-6 to TRBJ1-2; 5 matching bases give a weak D call of TRBD1. The DNA is as follows: TGTGCCAGCAGCGGGGCAAGTCAGGAATACTATGGCTACACCTTC. It codes for CASSGASQEYYGYTF.